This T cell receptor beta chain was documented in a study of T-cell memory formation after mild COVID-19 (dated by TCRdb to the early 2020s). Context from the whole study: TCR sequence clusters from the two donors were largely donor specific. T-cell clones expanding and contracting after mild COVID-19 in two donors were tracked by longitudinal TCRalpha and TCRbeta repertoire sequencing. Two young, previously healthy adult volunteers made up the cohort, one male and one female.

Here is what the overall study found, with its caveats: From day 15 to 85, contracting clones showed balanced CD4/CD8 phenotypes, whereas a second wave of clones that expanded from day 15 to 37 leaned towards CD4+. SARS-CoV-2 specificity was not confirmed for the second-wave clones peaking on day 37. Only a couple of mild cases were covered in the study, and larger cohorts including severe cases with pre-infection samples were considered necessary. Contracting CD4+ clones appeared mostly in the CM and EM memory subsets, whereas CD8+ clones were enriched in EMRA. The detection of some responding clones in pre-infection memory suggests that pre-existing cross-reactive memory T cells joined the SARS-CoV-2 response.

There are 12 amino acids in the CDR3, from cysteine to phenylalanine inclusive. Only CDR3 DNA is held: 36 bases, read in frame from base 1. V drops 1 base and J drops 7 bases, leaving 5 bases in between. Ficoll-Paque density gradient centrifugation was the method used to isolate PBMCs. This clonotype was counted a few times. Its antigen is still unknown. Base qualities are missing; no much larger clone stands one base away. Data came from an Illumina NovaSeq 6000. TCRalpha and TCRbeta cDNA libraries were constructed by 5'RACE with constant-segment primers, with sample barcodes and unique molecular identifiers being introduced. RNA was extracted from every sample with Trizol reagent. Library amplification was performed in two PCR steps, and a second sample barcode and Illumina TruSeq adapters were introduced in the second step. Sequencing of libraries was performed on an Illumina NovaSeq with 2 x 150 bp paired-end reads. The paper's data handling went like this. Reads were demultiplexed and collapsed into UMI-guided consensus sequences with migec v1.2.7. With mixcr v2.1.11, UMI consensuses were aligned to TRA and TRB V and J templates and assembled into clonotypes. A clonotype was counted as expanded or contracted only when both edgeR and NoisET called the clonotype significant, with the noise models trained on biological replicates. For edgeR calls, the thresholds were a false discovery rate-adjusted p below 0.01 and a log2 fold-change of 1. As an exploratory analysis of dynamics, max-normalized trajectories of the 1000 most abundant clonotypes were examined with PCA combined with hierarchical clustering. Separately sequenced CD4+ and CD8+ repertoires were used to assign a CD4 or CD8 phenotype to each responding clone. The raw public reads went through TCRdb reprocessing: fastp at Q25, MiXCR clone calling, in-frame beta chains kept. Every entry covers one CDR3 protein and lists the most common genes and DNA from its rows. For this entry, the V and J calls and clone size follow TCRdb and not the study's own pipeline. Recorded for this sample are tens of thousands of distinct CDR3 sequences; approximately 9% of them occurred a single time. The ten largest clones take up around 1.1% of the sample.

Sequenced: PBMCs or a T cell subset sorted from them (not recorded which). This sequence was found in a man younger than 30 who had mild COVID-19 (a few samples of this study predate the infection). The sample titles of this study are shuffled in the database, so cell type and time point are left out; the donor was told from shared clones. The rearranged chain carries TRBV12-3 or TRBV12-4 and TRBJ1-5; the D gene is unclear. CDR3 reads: CASSLVEQPQHF. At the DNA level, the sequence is TGTGCCAGCAGTTTAGTGGAACAGCCCCAGCATTTT.